The subject of this entry is one T cell receptor beta chain. No antigen is known for it. Profiled with immunoSEQ multiplex PCR; TCRdb holds only in-frame clones, not every one. The sample lists over 90,000 clones; 85% to 90% were seen once. The data are from a study of OX40 agonist ivuxolimab in advanced cancers. Study details: The patients got ivuxolimab, which is an agonistic anti-OX40 (CD134) antibody. From roughly 20 to 90 years was the age range, with a mean of approximately 63 years, and 65% to 90% were male. Whole-study results and caveats: At 0.1 to 3.0 mg/kg and by week 6, CD4+ and CD8+ T cells in the blood had expanded clonally.

The clonotype was recovered from an adult with an advanced solid tumor such as melanoma, head and neck, liver or kidney cancer. Sequencing was performed on CD4+ or CD8+ T cells sorted from blood, taken in a trial of the OX40 agonist ivuxolimab.

The CDR3 region is CASSRPGQVVPKNIQYF. DNA of the CDR3: TGTGCCAGTAGCAGACCGGGACAGGTAGTCCCCAAAAACATTCAGTACTTC. The rearrangement links TRBV19 to TRBJ2-4, with 8 bases fitting TRBD1. There are 17 residues in the CDR3. Looked up from germline, CDR1 is LNHDA and CDR2 is SQIVND (reference sequence). The V and J ends lost 6 bases and 2 bases, in that order; junction bases with no gene match: 12.